One and the same sample provided the 14 T cell receptor beta chains below, sequenced in a study of cytomegalovirus exposure and HLA in healthy donors. The PCR contained 60 Vbeta and 13 Jbeta primers. TCRdb's table, derived via immunoSEQ multiplex PCR, lists solely in-frame clones and lacks some. Of about 110,000 clones listed, 75% were seen once; the top ten hold about 2.5%. The sample consisted of PBMCs. These receptors came from a man in his forties or fifties in good health and CMV-seronegative.

The chain couples TRBV25-1 to TRBJ2-1, with D uncertain. The ends were cut back, 5 bases at V and 10 bases at J, with 9 bases in the middle. Germline V lookup: CDR1 MGHDK, CDR2 SYGVNS. This CDR3 spans 11 amino acids. The chain's CDR3 is CASSTGGEQFF. The CDR3, as DNA: TGTGCCAGCAGTACTGGCGGAGAGCAGTTCTTC.

The rearrangement joins TRBV19 to TRBJ1-5, with 10 bases lining up with TRBD1. The CDR3 is 19 amino acids. CDR1 is LNHDA and CDR2 is SQIVND in the germline V gene (reference sequence). V shed 5 bases and J 2 bases; nucleotides not matched to a gene: 15. Written as DNA, the CDR3 is TGTGCCAGTAGTGTCCGGGACAGGGGTAGTTTGATTGGCAATCAGCCCCAGCATTTT. It is translated as CASSVRDRGSLIGNQPQHF.

CDR3 protein: CASSQLLLSYEQYF. For the CDR3, the DNA is TGCGCCAGCAGCCAATTACTGCTCTCCTACGAGCAGTACTTC. This chain uses TRBV4-1 with TRBJ2-7; D is unclear. CDR1 and CDR2 (germline): MGHRA, YSYEKL. The CDR3 runs to 14 residues. Trimming removed 2 bases at V and 0 bases at J, with 8 bases between.

The V gene is TRBV2, the J gene TRBJ2-5; D ambiguous. The CDR3 sequence is 12 residues long. The germline gives CDR1 SNHLY, CDR2 FYNNEI. V was shortened by 11 bases and J by 1 base, with 11 bases between the two germline ends. This chain's CDR3 is CASQEIQETQYF. The CDR3 DNA reads TGTGCCTCTCAAGAGATCCAAGAGACCCAGTACTTC.

This chain connects TRBV4-1 to TRBJ1-6; D remains ambiguous. Trimming took 1 base from V and 2 from J, leaving 9 bases between them. Germline V gene lookup returns CDR1 MGHRA and CDR2 YSYEKL. The CDR3 covers 16 residues. CDR3 sequence reads: CASSQGPTTYNSPLHF. The CDR3 region has the DNA TGCGCCAGCAGCCAAGGCCCAACAACCTATAATTCACCCCTCCACTTT.

The chain employs TRBV19 and TRBJ1-3; 8 nucleotides agree with TRBD1. Germline loops: CDR1 LNHDA, CDR2 SQIVND (reference sequence). The V segment lost 5 bases and the J segment 2 bases; nucleotides outside the gene matches: 11. The CDR3 contains 17 residues. CDR3 region: CASSALNRGSAGNTIYF. The CDR3 DNA reads as TGTGCCAGTAGTGCTTTGAACAGGGGGTCGGCTGGAAACACCATATATTTT.

The chain employs TRBV7-8 and TRBJ2-7; TRBD2 matches at 9 bases. The CDR3 runs to 14 residues. V shed 1 base and J 2 bases; nucleotides not matched to a gene: 0. Germline CDR1 SGHVS, CDR2 FQNEAQ. CDR3 nucleotide sequence: TGTGCCAGCAGCTTAGTAGCGGGGGCCTACGAGCAGTACTTC. It is translated as CASSLVAGAYEQYF.

V usage is TRBV15 and J usage is TRBJ2-1; 8 positions agree with TRBD1. Germline loops: CDR1 LNHNV, CDR2 YYDKDF (reference sequence). The CDR3 consists of 20 residues. The junction had 17 bases not matched to a gene; V was cut back by 0 bases and J by 4 bases. Written as DNA, the CDR3 is TGTGCCACCAGCAGAGAGACAGGGGTCGGTGGCGGTGGGGATTACAATGAGCAGTTCTTC. Protein sequence: CATSRETGVGGGGDYNEQFF.

This clone was counted only a few times. The genes are TRBV6-1 and TRBJ1-1; D is unclear. V was cut by 0 bases and J by 7 bases, with 9 bases left in between. The length of the CDR3 is 13 residues. CDR1 is MNHNS, CDR2 SASEGT, per germline. The CDR3 spells CASSEARVSEAFF. DNA of the CDR3: TGTGCCAGCAGTGAAGCCCGAGTTAGTGAAGCTTTCTTT.

The gene calls are TRBV5-1 and TRBJ2-2; 10 positions agree with TRBD1. Germline trimming cut 1 base from V and 6 bases from J; bases unmatched to any gene: 12. Germline V gives CDR1 SGHRS, CDR2 YFSETQ. CDR3 length equals 18 residues. CDR3 DNA sequence: TGCGCCAGCAGCTTGAGTGGGACAGGGGACACCTACTCCGGGGAGCTGTTTTTT. It is translated as CASSLSGTGDTYSGELFF.

The genes are TRBV11-2 and TRBJ2-5; possibly TRBD2 for D (6 bases). Germline CDR1 is SGHAT and CDR2 is FQNNGV. With 4 bases removed from V and 3 bases from J, the gap between germline ends came to 15 bases. The CDR3 is 15 residues long. CDR3 in DNA: TGTGCCAGCAGCTCCCATGGAGGGGTAAAAGAGACCCAGTACTTC. Amino acid sequence: CASSSHGGVKETQYF.

The chain carries TRBV5-1 and TRBJ1-6, with D possibly matching TRBD1 (6 bases). The germline V gene encodes CDR1 SGHRS and CDR2 YFSETQ. This CDR3 is built from 17 residues. Trimming shortened V by 4 bases and J by 7 bases, and 21 bases separated the two germline ends. The CDR3 sequence is CASSVNPTGSENSPLHF. For the CDR3, the DNA is TGCGCCAGCAGCGTGAACCCGACAGGTAGTGAGAATTCACCCCTCCACTTT.

V gene TRBV7-9 combines with J gene TRBJ2-5; 9 nucleotides align to TRBD1. The CDR3 length is 14 residues. Germline V gene data show CDR1 as SEHNR and CDR2 as FQNEAQ (reference sequence). J gave up 4 bases and V 5 bases, and 5 bases lay outside the gene matches. The CDR3 DNA sequence: TGTGCCAGCAGCGGGGACAGGGTGGGAGAGACCCAGTACTTC. Translation: CASSGDRVGETQYF.

The rearrangement links TRBV5-1 to TRBJ2-5; a possible D gene is TRBD1 (6 bases). The CDR3 consists of 14 residues. The V end was cut by 5 bases, the J end by 5 bases, with 16 bases between. The germline V gene encodes CDR1 SGHRS and CDR2 YFSETQ. CDR3 DNA: TGCGCCAGCAGTGTTACAGGGATTGGGGAGACCCAGTACTTC. It codes for CASSVTGIGETQYF.